Detailed here is one T cell receptor (beta chain). This sample was included in a study of blood T cell repertoires in COVID-19. Across the study: Nucleic acid was either cDNA or gDNA, and it came from T cells, B-cell-depleted T cells, or PBMCs.

The table came from immunoSEQ multiplex PCR; TCRdb's copy has only in-frame clones and leaves some out. The sample holds about 290,000 clones, around four fifths seen once. Germline V gene sequence: CDR1 MNHEY, CDR2 SVGAGI. This CDR3 is 11 amino acids long. Material for sequencing was peripheral blood. The chain recombines TRBV6-5 with TRBJ2-3; 7 bases map to TRBD2. This clonotype originated in a woman between 50 and 59 years old with active or convalescent COVID-19. In DNA form, the CDR3 reads TGTGCTTCGGGAGGAACAGATACGCAGTATTTT. Protein: CASGGTDTQYF.